The 18 T cell receptor beta chains given below trace back to one sample, sequenced in a study of cytomegalovirus exposure and HLA in healthy donors. This PCR relied on a set of 60 Vbeta primers and 13 Jbeta primers. TCRdb keeps only in-frame clones here, not all; method: immunoSEQ multiplex PCR. The sample records 80,000 or so clones, 78% being singletons. The source material was PBMCs. These receptor sequences come from a man aged 35-49 years in good health and CMV-seronegative.

The rearrangement uses TRBV27 and TRBJ2-7; the match to TRBD2 covers 12 bases. Trimming removed 5 bases from V and 2 bases from J; junction bases left unmatched: 4. The CDR3 loop spans 15 amino acids. Germline loops: CDR1 MNHEY, CDR2 SMNVEV (reference sequence). The CDR3 here is CASSPPSGRAYEQYF. CDR3 nucleotide sequence: TGTGCCAGCAGTCCCCCTAGCGGGAGGGCCTACGAGCAGTACTTC.

The chain employs TRBV5-1 and TRBJ2-1, with 7 bases identical to TRBD2. With V trimmed by 7 bases and J by 4 bases, 11 bases remained unmatched. Germline V gene lookup returns CDR1 SGHRS and CDR2 YFSETQ. This CDR3 is 15 amino acids long. The CDR3 DNA reads as TGCGCCAGCCGCCCAGGAAGCGGGACGTACAATGAGCAGTTCTTC. This sequence encodes CASRPGSGTYNEQFF.

J is TRBJ2-4 and V is TRBV19; D unclear. The germline V gene encodes CDR1 LNHDA and CDR2 SQIVND (reference sequence). The CDR3 length is 12 residues. V was trimmed by 1 base and J by 6 bases, leaving 4 bases between them. The CDR3 protein is CASSIGGNIQYF. The CDR3 DNA sequence: TGTGCCAGTAGTATAGGAGGAAACATTCAGTACTTC.

This rearrangement joins TRBV27 to TRBJ2-3; D gene unclear. The CDR3 covers 15 residues. Trimming pared 6 bases from V and 4 bases from J, leaving 17 bases between. Germline CDR1 MNHEY, CDR2 SMNVEV (reference sequence). The DNA for the CDR3 is TGTGCCAGCAGCCCATATGGTGGCTCACCAGATACGCAGTATTTT. Amino acids: CASSPYGGSPDTQYF.

This sequence joins TRBV2 and TRBJ2-5; D is perhaps TRBD2 (6 bases). With 5 bases removed from V and 7 bases from J, the gap between germline ends came to 17 bases. There are 14 residues in the CDR3. CDR1 SNHLY and CDR2 FYNNEI come from the germline V gene. The CDR3 sequence: CASSPFKGTGTQYF. The CDR3 coding sequence is TGTGCCAGCAGTCCCTTCAAGGGGACTGGGACCCAGTACTTC.

The table lists this clone with a few counts. The rearrangement links TRBV5-6 to TRBJ2-1; 8 nucleotides align to TRBD2. CDR1 SGHDT and CDR2 YYEEEE come from the germline V gene. The junction had 6 bases not matched to a gene; V was cut back by 1 base and J by 3 bases. This CDR3 comprises 16 residues. CDR3: CASSLPGLALYNEQFF. CDR3 DNA sequence: TGTGCCAGCAGCTTGCCCGGACTAGCCCTCTACAATGAGCAGTTCTTC.

The rearrangement joins TRBV4-3 to TRBJ2-1; tentative D call: TRBD2 (6 bases). CDR1 and CDR2 (germline): LGHNA, YSLEER. The CDR3 spans 18 residues. V dropped 0 bases and J dropped 8 bases, with 23 bases sitting between them. The CDR3 here is CASSQDLGSGPQKDEQFF. DNA of the CDR3: TGCGCCAGCAGCCAAGATCTTGGTAGCGGACCCCAAAAGGATGAGCAGTTCTTC.

The chain combines TRBV29-1 with TRBJ1-1; 7 nucleotides line up with TRBD1. Trimming took 7 bases from V and 5 from J; bases not matched to a gene: 7. Germline V gene data show CDR1 as SQVTM and CDR2 as ANQGSEA. The CDR3 spans 12 residues. The CDR3 spells CSARTGQTEAFF. The CDR3 DNA sequence: TGCAGCGCAAGGACAGGACAAACTGAAGCTTTCTTT.

This clone has a single count. Other DNA sequences within the sample encode an identical CDR3. The chain is built from TRBV2 and TRBJ1-1; 9 positions match TRBD1. Germline CDR1 is SNHLY and CDR2 is FYNNEI. Germline trimming cut 8 bases from V and 4 bases from J; bases unmatched to any gene: 17. This CDR3 is built from 17 residues. CDR3 bases: TGTGCCAGCCTCCCCAGAACAGGGGGCGCCCCGGGCACTGAAGCTTTCTTT. This encodes CASLPRTGGAPGTEAFF.

This clone has just one count. The genes are TRBV15 and TRBJ2-3; 9 bases align to TRBD2. The CDR3 has 16 residues. The V gene's germline CDR1 is LNHNV and CDR2 YYDKDF (reference sequence). V shed 1 base, J shed 2 bases, and the junction held 4 bases outside the gene matches. This CDR3 is CATSRGLAEVTDTQYF. The CDR3 region has the DNA TGTGCCACCAGCAGAGGACTAGCGGAGGTCACAGATACGCAGTATTTT.

The genes are TRBV2 and TRBJ2-1; D gene ambiguous. The germline V gene has CDR1 SNHLY and CDR2 FYNNEI. The CDR3 loop spans 14 amino acids. Trimming removed 4 bases at V and 5 bases at J, with 12 bases between. The CDR3 DNA follows: TGTGCCAGCAGTGTCTCGCTAGTAAACAATGAGCAGTTCTTC. Translating it yields CASSVSLVNNEQFF.

This sequence joins TRBV4-3 and TRBJ2-3, with D perhaps TRBD1 (6 bases). The V gene lost 1 base and the J gene lost 3 bases, with 14 bases spanning the gap. The CDR3 sequence is 16 residues long. Germline CDR1 is LGHNA and CDR2 is YSLEER. The chain's CDR3 is CASSQGETDRTDTQYF. The DNA of the CDR3 is TGCGCCAGCAGCCAAGGGGAGACAGACAGGACAGATACGCAGTATTTT.

The chain links TRBV5-1 to TRBJ2-5, with 8 bases identical to TRBD1. Germline CDR1 is SGHRS and CDR2 is YFSETQ. The CDR3 has 16 residues. V lost 4 bases to trimming and J lost 2 bases; unmatched junction nucleotides: 10. CDR3 sequence reads: CASSPRAQGAQETQYF. The CDR3 DNA reads as TGCGCCAGCAGCCCCCGAGCGCAGGGGGCTCAAGAGACCCAGTACTTC.

This rearrangement joins TRBV11-2 to TRBJ2-3; tentative D call: TRBD2 (5 bases). This CDR3 has 15 amino acids. Germline lookup yields CDR1 SGHAT and CDR2 FQNNGV. V lost 5 bases, J lost 2 bases, and 14 bases lay in between. The CDR3 loop is CASSPGGLVTDTQYF. Here the CDR3 DNA reads TGTGCCAGCAGCCCGGGCGGGTTGGTCACAGATACGCAGTATTTT.

The chain combines TRBV5-6 with TRBJ2-7; tentative D call: TRBD1 (5 bases). The CDR3 length is 12 residues. CDR1 SGHDT and CDR2 YYEEEE come from the germline V gene. V dropped 0 bases and J dropped 12 bases, with 13 bases sitting between them. The CDR3 reads CASSLVGRDRYF. CDR3 DNA sequence: TGTGCCAGCAGCTTGGTCGGCAGGGATCGGTACTTC.

CDR3 region: CSVERGQGLRRTEAFF. CDR3 nucleotide sequence: TGCAGCGTTGAAAGGGGACAGGGGTTAAGGCGCACTGAAGCTTTCTTT. The V gene is TRBV29-1, the J gene TRBJ1-1; 10 positions match TRBD1. This CDR3 region has 16 residues. The junction had 10 bases not matched to a gene; V was cut back by 2 bases and J by 4 bases. CDR1 and CDR2 from the germline V gene are SQVTM and ANQGSEA.

This rearrangement joins TRBV4-2 to TRBJ1-5; D call uncertain. The CDR3 is 15 amino acids. Looked up from germline, CDR1 is LGHNA and CDR2 is YNFKEQ. V lost 1 base and J 3 bases, leaving 10 bases between the germline ends. The CDR3 protein is CASSQVGTVNQPQHF. The CDR3, as DNA: TGTGCCAGCAGCCAAGTCGGAACAGTCAATCAGCCCCAGCATTTT.

The rearrangement links TRBV15 to TRBJ1-5, with D tentatively TRBD1 (6 bases). Trimming left V 0 bases short and J 1 base short, with 16 bases between. Germline loops: CDR1 LNHNV, CDR2 YYDKDF (reference sequence). The CDR3 is made up of 18 amino acids. In DNA, the CDR3 is TGTGCCACCAGCAGAGATTTAGGGGGGGGGTGGAGCAATCAGCCCCAGCATTTT. Its protein product is CATSRDLGGGWSNQPQHF.